Included here is one T cell receptor (beta chain) sequence, with context. What it recognizes is unknown. The CDR3 is 14 residues long. The V end was cut by 2 bases, the J end by 6 bases, with 11 bases between. In germline, CDR1 is LNHDA, CDR2 SQIVND (reference sequence). TCRdb fed the reads into MiXCR, producing one record per CDR3 protein. The table includes about 830,000 distinct CDR3 sequences, approximately 29% detected once. The sample is drawn from a study of T cell repertoires in cytomegalovirus infection. Study findings and constraints: Pooled public TCR beta family frequency picked out CMV carriers with the relevant HLA. Ex vivo responses were dominated by HLA-C-restricted CMV-specific TCR beta clonotypes.

The TCR sequence derives from a human donor in good health (CMV status not recorded). Some clones in this sample may be carry-over from other donors' samples. This chain links TRBV19 with TRBJ2-1; a weak D match, TRBD1 (5 bases). This specimen was cultured CD8+ T cells from PBMCs, taken from culture after CMV antigen stimulation. This CDR3 is CASSITTGRNEQFF. CDR3 nucleotides: TGTGCCAGTAGTATAACTACAGGCCGCAATGAGCAGTTCTTC.